The clone carrying this T cell receptor beta chain showed up many times. Its cognate antigen is unknown. Per germline, CDR1 SNHLY and CDR2 FYNNEI. CDR3 size: 15 residues. V gave up 6 bases and J gave up 0 bases, with 12 bases separating them. This record comes from a study of prognosis after radiotherapy for stage I lung cancer. The wider study: Without exception, patients with non-small cell lung cancer were deemed medically inoperable.

Study-level findings and limits: There was a fall in unique TCR clone counts after stereotactic body radiation therapy, median roughly 10,000 versus 7,000. Patients' TRBV and TRBJ gene usage reportedly differed by presence or absence of metastases.

Amplification of TCR beta CDR3 from genomic DNA used two-round multiplex PCR. Used in first-round PCR were primers specific to each TRBV and TRBJ gene. TCRdb analysed the multiplex PCR reads with MiXCR anew, one entry per CDR3 protein. The table lists roughly 26,000 distinct CDR3 sequences, around 30% of them singletons, with roughly 35% in the top ten. A draw of 6 to 6.5 milliliters of peripheral blood took place at each of two time points. The chain employs TRBV2 and TRBJ1-3; TRBD1 might be the D (6 bases). The sample here was PBMCs, taken before or after stereotactic body radiation therapy (not recorded which). The TCR was taken from a donor over 45 with non-small cell lung cancer. CDR3 region: CASRPDRSSGNTIYF. DNA for the CDR3: TGTGCCAGCAGACCTGACAGGTCCTCTGGAAACACCATATATTTT.